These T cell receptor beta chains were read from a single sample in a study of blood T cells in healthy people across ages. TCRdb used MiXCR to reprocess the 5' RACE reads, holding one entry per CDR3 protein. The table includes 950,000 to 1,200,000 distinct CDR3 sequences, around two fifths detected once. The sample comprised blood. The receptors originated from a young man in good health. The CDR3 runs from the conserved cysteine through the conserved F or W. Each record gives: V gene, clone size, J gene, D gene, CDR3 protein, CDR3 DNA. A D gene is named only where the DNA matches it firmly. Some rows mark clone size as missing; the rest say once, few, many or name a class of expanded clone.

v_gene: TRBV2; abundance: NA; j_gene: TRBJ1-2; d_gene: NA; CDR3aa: CASKPEGPGGYTF; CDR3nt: TGTGCCAGCAAACCAGAGGGGCCCGGGGGCTACACCTTC
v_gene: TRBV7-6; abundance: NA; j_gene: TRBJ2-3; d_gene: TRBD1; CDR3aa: CASSARTGGDTQYF; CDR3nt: TGTGCCAGCAGCGCCCGGACAGGGGGAGATACGCAGTATTTT
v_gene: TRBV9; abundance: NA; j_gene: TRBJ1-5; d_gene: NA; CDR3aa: CASSVGFNQPQHF; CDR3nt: TGTGCCAGCAGCGTAGGATTTAATCAGCCCCAGCATTTT
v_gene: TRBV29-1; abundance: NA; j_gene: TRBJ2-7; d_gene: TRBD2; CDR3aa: CSVEGLAGDYEQYF; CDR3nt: TGCAGCGTTGAAGGACTAGCGGGGGATTATGAGCAGTACTTC
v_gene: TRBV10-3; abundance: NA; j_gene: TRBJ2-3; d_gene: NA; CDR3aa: CASKDSASTDTQYF; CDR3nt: TGTGCCAGCAAGGACTCGGCGAGCACAGATACGCAGTATTTT
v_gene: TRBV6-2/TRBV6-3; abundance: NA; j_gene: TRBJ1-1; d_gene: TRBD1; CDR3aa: CASSFRDRALNTEAFF; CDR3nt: TGTGCCAGCAGTTTTCGGGACAGAGCCCTTAACACTGAAGCTTTCTTT
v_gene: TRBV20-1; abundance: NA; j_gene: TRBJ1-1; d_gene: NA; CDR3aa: CSASPRMGNTEAFF; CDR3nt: TGCAGTGCTAGTCCCCGAATGGGGAACACTGAAGCTTTCTTT
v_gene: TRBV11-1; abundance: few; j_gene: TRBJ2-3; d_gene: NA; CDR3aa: CASSLSRGASSTDTQYF; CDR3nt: TGTGCCAGCAGCCTTAGCAGAGGAGCCTCTAGCACAGATACGCAGTATTTT
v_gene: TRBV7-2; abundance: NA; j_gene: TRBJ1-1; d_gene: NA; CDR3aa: CASSWEDTEAFF; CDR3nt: TGTGCCAGCAGCTGGGAGGACACTGAAGCTTTCTTT
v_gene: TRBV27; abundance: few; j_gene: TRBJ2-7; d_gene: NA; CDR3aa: CASKNGGGSSYEQYF; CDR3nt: TGTGCCAGCAAAAATGGGGGTGGGAGCTCCTACGAGCAGTACTTC
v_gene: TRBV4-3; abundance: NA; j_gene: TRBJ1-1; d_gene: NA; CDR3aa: CASSQDRSRVPEAFF; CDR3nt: TGCGCCAGCAGCCAAGATAGGTCCAGGGTACCTGAAGCTTTCTTT
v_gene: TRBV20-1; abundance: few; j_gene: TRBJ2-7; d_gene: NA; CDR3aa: CSATGGYEQYF; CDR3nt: TGCAGTGCCACTGGAGGCTACGAGCAGTACTTC
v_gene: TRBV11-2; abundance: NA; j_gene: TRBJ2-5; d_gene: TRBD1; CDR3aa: CASSFRTGDQETQYF; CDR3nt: TGTGCCAGCAGCTTTAGGACAGGGGACCAAGAGACCCAGTACTTC
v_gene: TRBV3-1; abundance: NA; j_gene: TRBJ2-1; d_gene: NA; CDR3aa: CASSQQVQETQFF; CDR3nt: TGTGCCAGCAGCCAGCAGGTCCAAGAGACCCAGTTCTTC
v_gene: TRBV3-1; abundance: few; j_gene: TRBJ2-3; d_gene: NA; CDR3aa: CASSQNNGDTQYF; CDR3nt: TGTGCCAGCAGCCAGAATAATGGAGATACGCAGTATTTT
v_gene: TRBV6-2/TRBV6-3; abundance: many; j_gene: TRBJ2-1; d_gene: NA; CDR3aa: CASQPGGGYEQFF; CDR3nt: TGTGCCAGCCAACCCGGAGGGGGGTATGAGCAGTTCTTC
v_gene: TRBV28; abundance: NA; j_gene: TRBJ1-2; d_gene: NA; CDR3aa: CASSGPRPTYGYTF; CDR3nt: TGTGCCAGCTCCGGGCCTCGCCCAACCTATGGCTACACCTTC
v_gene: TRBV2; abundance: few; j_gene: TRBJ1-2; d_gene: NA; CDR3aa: CASSEGRPPRDYGYTF; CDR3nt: TGTGCCAGCAGTGAAGGGAGACCCCCGAGAGACTATGGCTACACCTTC
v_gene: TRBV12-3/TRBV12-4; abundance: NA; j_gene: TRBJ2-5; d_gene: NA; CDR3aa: CASSRSSGDYQETQYF; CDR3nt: TGTGCCAGTTCAAGGTCTTCGGGGGATTACCAAGAGACCCAGTACTTC
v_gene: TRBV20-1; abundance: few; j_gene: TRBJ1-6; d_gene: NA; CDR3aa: CSAKARRSNSPLHF; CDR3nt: TGCAGTGCAAAAGCTAGGAGAAGTAATTCACCCCTCCACTTT
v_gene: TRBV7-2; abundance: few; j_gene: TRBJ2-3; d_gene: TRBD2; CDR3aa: CASRTLAGTQYF; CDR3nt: TGTGCCAGCAGAACACTAGCGGGCACGCAGTATTTT
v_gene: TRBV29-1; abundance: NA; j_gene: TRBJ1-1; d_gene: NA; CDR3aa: CSVAASTEAFF; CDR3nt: TGCAGCGTTGCAGCGAGCACTGAAGCTTTCTTT
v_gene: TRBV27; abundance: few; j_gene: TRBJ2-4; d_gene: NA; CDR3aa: CASSLLHRRGAKNIQYF; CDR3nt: TGTGCCAGCAGTTTACTACATCGTCGGGGAGCCAAAAACATTCAGTACTTC
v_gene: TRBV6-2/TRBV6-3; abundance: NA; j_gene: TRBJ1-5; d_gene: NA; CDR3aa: CASRKERQPQHF; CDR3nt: TGTGCCAGCAGAAAGGAGCGTCAGCCCCAGCATTTT
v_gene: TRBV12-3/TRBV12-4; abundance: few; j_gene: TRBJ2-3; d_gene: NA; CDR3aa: CASSLFARSSTDTQYF; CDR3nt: TGTGCCAGCAGTTTATTTGCGCGGAGTAGCACAGATACGCAGTATTTT
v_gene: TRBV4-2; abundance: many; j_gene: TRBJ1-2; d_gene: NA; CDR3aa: CASSQETDYGYTF; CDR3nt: TGTGCCAGCAGCCAAGAGACAGACTATGGCTACACCTTC
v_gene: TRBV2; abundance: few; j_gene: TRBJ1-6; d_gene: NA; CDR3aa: CASKRAENSPLHF; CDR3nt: TGTGCCAGCAAACGGGCGGAGAATTCACCCCTCCACTTT
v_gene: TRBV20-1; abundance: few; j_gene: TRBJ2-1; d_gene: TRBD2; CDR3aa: CSAGKLAGTDNEQFF; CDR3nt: TGCAGTGCTGGCAAACTAGCGGGGACAGACAATGAGCAGTTCTTC
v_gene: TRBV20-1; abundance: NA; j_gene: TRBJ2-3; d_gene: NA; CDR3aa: CSARVPGRVDTQYF; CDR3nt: TGCAGTGCTAGAGTTCCGGGGCGGGTAGATACGCAGTATTTT
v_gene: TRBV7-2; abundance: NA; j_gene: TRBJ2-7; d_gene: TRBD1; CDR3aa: CASSPGTGLINEQYF; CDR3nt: TGTGCCAGCAGTCCCGGGACAGGGCTGATTAATGAGCAGTACTTC
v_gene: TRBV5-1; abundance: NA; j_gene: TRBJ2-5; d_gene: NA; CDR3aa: CASSLSQAVQETQYF; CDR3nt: TGCGCCAGCAGCTTGTCTCAGGCAGTTCAAGAGACCCAGTACTTC
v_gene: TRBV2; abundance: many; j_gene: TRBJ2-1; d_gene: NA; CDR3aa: CASSRDQSSYNEQFF; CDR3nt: TGTGCCAGCAGTAGGGACCAAAGCTCCTACAATGAGCAGTTCTTC
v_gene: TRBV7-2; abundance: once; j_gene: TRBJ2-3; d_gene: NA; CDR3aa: CASSRDGGTDTQYF; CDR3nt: TGTGCCAGCAGCCGAGATGGTGGCACAGATACGCAGTATTTT
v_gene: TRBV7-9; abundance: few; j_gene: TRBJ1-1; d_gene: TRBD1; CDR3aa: CASSWGTGAPEAFF; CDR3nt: TGTGCCAGCAGCTGGGGGACAGGGGCCCCTGAAGCTTTCTTT
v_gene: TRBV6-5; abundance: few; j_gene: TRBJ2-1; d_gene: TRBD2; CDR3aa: CASSRPSGTYNEQFF; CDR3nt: TGTGCCAGCAGTCGCCCTAGCGGGACCTACAATGAGCAGTTCTTC
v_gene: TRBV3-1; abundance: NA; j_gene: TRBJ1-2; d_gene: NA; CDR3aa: CASSQETGDGYTF; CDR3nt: TGTGCCAGCAGCCAAGAGACAGGTGACGGCTACACCTTC
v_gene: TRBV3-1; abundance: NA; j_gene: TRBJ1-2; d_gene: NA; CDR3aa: CASSQDVERRQGVYGYTF; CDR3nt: TGTGCCAGCAGCCAAGATGTAGAGCGGCGTCAGGGCGTTTATGGCTACACCTTC
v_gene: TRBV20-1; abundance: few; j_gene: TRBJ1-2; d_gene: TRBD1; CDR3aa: CSASGQGTNYGYTF; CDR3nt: TGCAGTGCTAGTGGACAGGGCACTAACTATGGCTACACCTTC
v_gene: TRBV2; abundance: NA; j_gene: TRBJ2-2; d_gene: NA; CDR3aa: CAGSSTGELFF; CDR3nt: TGTGCCGGCAGTTCGACCGGGGAGCTGTTTTTT
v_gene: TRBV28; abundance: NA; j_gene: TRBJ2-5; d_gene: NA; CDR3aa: CASRPRGARQETQYF; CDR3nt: TGTGCCAGCAGACCGAGGGGGGCAAGACAAGAGACCCAGTACTTC
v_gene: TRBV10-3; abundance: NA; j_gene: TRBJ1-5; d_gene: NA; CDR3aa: CATMESGLYQPQHF; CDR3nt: TGTGCCACCATGGAGTCGGGGCTCTATCAGCCCCAGCATTTT